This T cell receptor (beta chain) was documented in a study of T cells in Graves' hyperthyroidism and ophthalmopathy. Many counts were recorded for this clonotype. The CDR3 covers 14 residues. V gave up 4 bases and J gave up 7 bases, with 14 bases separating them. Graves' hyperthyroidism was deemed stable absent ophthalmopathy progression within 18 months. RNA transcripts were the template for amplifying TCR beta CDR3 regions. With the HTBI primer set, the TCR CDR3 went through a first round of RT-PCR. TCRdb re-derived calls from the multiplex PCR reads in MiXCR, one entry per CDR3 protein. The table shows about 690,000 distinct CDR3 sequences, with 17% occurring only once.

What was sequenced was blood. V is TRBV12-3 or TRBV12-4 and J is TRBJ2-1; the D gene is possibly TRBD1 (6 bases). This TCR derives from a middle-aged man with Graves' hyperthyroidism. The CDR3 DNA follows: TGTGCCAGCAGTTCCGGGACATCGGGGAATGAGCAGTTCTTC. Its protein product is CASSSGTSGNEQFF.